The text below deals with one T cell receptor (beta chain). The record originates from a study of blood T cell repertoires in COVID-19. Across the whole study: Nucleic acid was either cDNA or gDNA, and it came from T cells, B-cell-depleted T cells, or PBMCs.

Original analysis: Nucleated cell number was recorded as an estimate derived from reference gene primer amplification. Assay: immunoSEQ multiplex PCR; the TCRdb copy retains only in-frame clones and omits some. Clone size and V and J calls were adopted from that table, with D and trimming inferred from the DNA. This table holds some 200,000 clones, approximately 90% found once. Sequenced material: peripheral blood. The TCR originated in a man aged 50 to 59 with acute or convalescent COVID-19.

CDR3 residues: CSVTGTGGPPDTQYF. The CDR3 DNA is TGCAGCGTGACCGGGACAGGGGGGCCCCCAGATACGCAGTATTTT. This chain joins TRBV29-1 and TRBJ2-3, with TRBD1 matching over 11 bases. The CDR3 is 15 amino acids. The germline CDR1 and CDR2 sequences are SQVTM and ANQGSEA. V was pared by 6 bases and J by 4 bases, with 9 bases of the junction left unmatched.